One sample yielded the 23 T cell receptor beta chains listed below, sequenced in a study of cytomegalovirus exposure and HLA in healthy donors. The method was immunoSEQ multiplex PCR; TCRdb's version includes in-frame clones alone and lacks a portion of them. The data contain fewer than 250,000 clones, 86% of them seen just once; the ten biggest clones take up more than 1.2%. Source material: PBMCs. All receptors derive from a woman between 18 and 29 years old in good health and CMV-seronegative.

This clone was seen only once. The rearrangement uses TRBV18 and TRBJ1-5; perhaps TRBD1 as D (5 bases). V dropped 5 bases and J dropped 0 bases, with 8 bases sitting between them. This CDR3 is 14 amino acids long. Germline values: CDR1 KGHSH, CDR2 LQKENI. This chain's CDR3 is CASSGDSSNQPQHF. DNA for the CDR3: TGTGCCAGCTCAGGAGACAGTAGCAATCAGCCCCAGCATTTT. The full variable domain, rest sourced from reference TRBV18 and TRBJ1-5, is NAGVMQNPRHLVRRRGQEARLRCSPMKGHSHVYWYRQLPEEGLKFMVYLQKENIIDESGMPKERFSAEFPKEGPSILRIQQVVRGDSAAYFCASSGDSSNQPQHFGDGTRLSIL.

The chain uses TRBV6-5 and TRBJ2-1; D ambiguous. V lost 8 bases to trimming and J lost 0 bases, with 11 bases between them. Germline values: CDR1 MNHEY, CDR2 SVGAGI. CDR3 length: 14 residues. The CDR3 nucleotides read TGTGCCAGCGGCCGGGTGGGCTCCTACAATGAGCAGTTCTTC. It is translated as CASGRVGSYNEQFF.

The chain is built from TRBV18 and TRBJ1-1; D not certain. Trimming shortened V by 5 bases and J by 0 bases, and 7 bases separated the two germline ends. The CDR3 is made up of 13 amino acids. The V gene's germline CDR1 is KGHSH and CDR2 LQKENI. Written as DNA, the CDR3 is TGTGCCAGCTCATCAGGTATGAACACTGAAGCTTTCTTT. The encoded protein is CASSSGMNTEAFF.

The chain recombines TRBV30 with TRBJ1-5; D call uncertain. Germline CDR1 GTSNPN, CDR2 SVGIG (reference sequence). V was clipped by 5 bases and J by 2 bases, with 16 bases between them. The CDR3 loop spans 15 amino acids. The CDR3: CAWGPQLRGNQPQHF. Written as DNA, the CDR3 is TGTGCCTGGGGGCCACAGTTGCGGGGCAATCAGCCCCAGCATTTT.

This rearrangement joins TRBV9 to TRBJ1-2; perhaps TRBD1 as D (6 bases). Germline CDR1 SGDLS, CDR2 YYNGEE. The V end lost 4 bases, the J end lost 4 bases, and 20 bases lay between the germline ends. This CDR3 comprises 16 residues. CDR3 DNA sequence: TGTGCCAGCAGCTCCCGTGGGACAAGGCTCGGCTATGGCTACACCTTC. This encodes CASSSRGTRLGYGYTF.

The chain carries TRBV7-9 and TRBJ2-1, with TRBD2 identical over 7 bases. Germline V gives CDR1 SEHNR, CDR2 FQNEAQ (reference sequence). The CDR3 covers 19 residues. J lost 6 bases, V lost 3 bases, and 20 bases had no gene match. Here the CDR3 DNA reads TGTGCCAGCAGCTTTGTCACTAGCGCTGGCGCTCCCAGAGCCAATGAGCAGTTCTTC. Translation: CASSFVTSAGAPRANEQFF. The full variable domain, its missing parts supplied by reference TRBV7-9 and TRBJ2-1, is DTGVSQNPRHKITKRGQNVTFRCDPISEHNRLYWYRQTLGQGPEFLTYFQNEAQLEKSRLLSDRFSAERPKGSFSTLEIQRTEQGDSAMYLCASSFVTSAGAPRANEQFFGPGTRLTVL.

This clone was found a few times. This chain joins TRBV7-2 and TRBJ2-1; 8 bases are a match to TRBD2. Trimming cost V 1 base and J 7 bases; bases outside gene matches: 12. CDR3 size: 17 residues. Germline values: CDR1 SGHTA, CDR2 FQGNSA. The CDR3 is CASSLGLARGWGNEQFF. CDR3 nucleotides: TGTGCCAGCAGCTTAGGACTAGCGAGGGGATGGGGGAATGAGCAGTTCTTC.

The chain's CDR3 is CASRGGKRSGANVLTF. The DNA of the CDR3 is TGTGCCAGCAGGGGGGGGAAGCGCTCTGGGGCCAACGTCCTGACTTTC. This sequence joins TRBV25-1 and TRBJ2-6; the match to TRBD2 covers 7 bases. Unmatched junction bases numbered 5, after V lost 6 bases and J lost 0 bases. Germline-derived CDR1 and CDR2 are MGHDK and SYGVNS. The CDR3 totals 16 residues.

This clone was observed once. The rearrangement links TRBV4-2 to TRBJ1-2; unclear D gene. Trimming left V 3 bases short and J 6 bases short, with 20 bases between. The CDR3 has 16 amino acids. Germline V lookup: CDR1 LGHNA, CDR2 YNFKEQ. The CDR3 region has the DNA TGTGCCAGCAGCCAGCCCTCCGGGAGAGGGCCAGATGGCTACACCTTC. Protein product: CASSQPSGRGPDGYTF.

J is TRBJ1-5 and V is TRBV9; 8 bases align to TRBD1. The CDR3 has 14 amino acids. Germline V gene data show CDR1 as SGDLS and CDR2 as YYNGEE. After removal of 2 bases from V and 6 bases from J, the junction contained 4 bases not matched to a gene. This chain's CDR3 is CASSVTGGSQPQHF. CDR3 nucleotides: TGTGCCAGCAGCGTCACAGGGGGGAGTCAGCCCCAGCATTTT.

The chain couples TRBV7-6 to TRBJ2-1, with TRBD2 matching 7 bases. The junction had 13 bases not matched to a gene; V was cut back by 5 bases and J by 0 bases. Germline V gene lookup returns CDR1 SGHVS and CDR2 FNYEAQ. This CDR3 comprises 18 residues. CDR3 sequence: CASSPYGSGEVSYNEQFF. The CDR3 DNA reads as TGTGCCAGCAGCCCGTACGGGAGCGGGGAGGTCTCCTACAATGAGCAGTTCTTC.

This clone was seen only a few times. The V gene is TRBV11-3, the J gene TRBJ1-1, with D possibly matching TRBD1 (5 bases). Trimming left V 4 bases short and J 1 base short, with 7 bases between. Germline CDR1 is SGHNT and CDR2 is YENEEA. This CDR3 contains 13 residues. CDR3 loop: CASSSQGNTEAFF. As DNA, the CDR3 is TGTGCCAGCAGCTCTCAGGGGAACACTGAAGCTTTCTTT. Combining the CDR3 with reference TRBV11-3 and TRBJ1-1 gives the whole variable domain EAGVVQSPRYKIIEKKQPVAFWCNPISGHNTLYWYLQNLGQGPELLIRYENEEAVDDSQLPKDRFSAERLKGVDSTLKIQPAELGDSAVYLCASSSQGNTEAFFGQGTRLTVV.

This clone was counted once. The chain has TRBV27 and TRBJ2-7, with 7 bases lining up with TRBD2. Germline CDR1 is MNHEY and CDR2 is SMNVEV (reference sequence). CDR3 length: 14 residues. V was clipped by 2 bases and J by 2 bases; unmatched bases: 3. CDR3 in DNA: TGTGCCAGCAGTTTAAGTCTAGCGGCCTACGAGCAGTACTTC. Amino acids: CASSLSLAAYEQYF.

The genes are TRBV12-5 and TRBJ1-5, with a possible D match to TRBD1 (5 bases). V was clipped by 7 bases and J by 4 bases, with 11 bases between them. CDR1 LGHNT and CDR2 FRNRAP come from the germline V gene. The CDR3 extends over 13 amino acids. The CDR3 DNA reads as TGTGCTAGTGCCCCCCCAGGGAATCAGCCCCAGCATTTT. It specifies CASAPPGNQPQHF. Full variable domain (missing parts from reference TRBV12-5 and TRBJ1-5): DARVTQTPRHKVTEMGQEVTMRCQPILGHNTVFWYRQTMMQGLELLAYFRNRAPLDDSGMPKDRFSAEMPDATLATLKIQPSEPRDSAVYFCASAPPGNQPQHFGDGTRLSIL.

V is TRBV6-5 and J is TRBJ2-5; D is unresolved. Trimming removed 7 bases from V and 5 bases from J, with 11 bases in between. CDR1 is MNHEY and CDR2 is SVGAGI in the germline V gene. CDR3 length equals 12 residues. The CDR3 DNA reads TGTGCCAGCATTAGTGACGGGGAGACCCAGTACTTC. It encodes CASISDGETQYF.

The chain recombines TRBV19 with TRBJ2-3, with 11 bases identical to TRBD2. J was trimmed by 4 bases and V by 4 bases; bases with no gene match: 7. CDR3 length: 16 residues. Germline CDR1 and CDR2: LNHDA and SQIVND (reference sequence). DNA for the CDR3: TGTGCCAGTAGTACCTATAGCGGGGGGGCCCCAGATACGCAGTATTTT. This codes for CASSTYSGGAPDTQYF. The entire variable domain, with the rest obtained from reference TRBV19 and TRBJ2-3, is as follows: DGGITQSPKYLFRKEGQNVTLSCEQNLNHDAMYWYRQDPGQGLRLIYYSQIVNDFQKGDIAEGYSVSREKKESFPLTVTSAQKNPTAFYLCASSTYSGGAPDTQYFGPGTRLTVL.

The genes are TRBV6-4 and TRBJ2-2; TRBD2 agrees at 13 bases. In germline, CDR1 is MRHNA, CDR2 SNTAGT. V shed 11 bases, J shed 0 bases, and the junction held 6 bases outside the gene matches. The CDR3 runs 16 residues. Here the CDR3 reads CASRLAGGPNTGELFF. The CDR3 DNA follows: TGTGCCTCCCGACTAGCGGGAGGACCGAACACCGGGGAGCTGTTTTTT.

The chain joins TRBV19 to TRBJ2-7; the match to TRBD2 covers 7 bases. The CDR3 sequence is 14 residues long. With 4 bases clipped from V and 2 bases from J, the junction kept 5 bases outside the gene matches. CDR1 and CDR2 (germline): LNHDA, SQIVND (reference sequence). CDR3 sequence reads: CASSRLAETYEQYF. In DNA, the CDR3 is TGTGCCAGTAGTAGGCTAGCGGAGACCTACGAGCAGTACTTC. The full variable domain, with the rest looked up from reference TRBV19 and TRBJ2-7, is DGGITQSPKYLFRKEGQNVTLSCEQNLNHDAMYWYRQDPGQGLRLIYYSQIVNDFQKGDIAEGYSVSREKKESFPLTVTSAQKNPTAFYLCASSRLAETYEQYFGPGTRLTVT.

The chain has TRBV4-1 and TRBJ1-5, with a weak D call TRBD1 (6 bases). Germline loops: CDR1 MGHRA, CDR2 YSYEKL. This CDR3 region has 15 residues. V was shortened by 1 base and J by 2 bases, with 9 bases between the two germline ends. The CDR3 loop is CASSQGTVGNQPQHF. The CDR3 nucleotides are TGCGCCAGCAGCCAAGGGACAGTGGGCAATCAGCCCCAGCATTTT.

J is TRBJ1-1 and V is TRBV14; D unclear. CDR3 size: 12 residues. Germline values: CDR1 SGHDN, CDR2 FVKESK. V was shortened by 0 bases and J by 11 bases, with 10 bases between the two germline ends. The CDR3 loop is CASSQEPVTAFF. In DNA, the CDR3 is TGTGCCAGCAGCCAAGAGCCCGTGACTGCTTTCTTT.

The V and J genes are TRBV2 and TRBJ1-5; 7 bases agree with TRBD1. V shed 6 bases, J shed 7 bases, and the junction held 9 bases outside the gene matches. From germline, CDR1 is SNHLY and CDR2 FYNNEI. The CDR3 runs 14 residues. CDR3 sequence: CASSQEGARQPQHF. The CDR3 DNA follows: TGTGCCAGCAGCCAAGAGGGGGCGAGGCAGCCCCAGCATTTT.

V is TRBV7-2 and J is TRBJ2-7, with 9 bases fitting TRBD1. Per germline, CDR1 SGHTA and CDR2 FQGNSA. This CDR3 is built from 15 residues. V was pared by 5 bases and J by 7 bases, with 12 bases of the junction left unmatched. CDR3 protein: CASSPEPGQGGEQYF. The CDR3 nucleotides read TGTGCCAGCAGCCCGGAACCGGGACAGGGTGGGGAGCAGTACTTC.

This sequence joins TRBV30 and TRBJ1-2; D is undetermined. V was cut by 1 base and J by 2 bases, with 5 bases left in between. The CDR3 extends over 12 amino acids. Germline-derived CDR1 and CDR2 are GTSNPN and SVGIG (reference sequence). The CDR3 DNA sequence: TGTGCCTGGAGTGCCCGGAACTATGGCTACACCTTC. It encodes CAWSARNYGYTF. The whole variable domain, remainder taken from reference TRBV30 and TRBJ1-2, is SQTIHQWPATLVQPVGSPLSLECTVEGTSNPNLYWYRQAAGRGLQLLFYSVGIGQISSEVPQNLSASRPQDRQFILSSKKLLLSDSGFYLCAWSARNYGYTFGSGTRLTVV.